This T cell receptor beta chain emerged from a study of T cells in Graves' hyperthyroidism and ophthalmopathy. Points from the study as a whole: Ophthalmopathy stood apart from stable hyperthyroidism in a 13 V-J model.

What was amplified from RNA transcripts were TCR beta CDR3 regions. Researchers ran a first-round RT-PCR on the TCR CDR3 using the HTBI primer set. TCRdb reprocessed the multiplex PCR reads with MiXCR, giving one entry per CDR3 protein. The table includes a few hundred thousand distinct CDR3 sequences, around 25% detected once. This CDR3 comprises 13 residues. The germline gives CDR1 SGHAT, CDR2 FQDESV (reference sequence). V was clipped by 1 base and J by 5 bases, with 8 bases between them. With respect to this clonotype: Antigen unknown.

This TCR came from a man over 45 with Graves' hyperthyroidism. Sample: blood. The chain employs TRBV11-1 and TRBJ1-1; D is uncertain. The CDR3 sequence is CASSLERSTEAFF. The DNA of the CDR3 is TGTGCCAGCAGCTTAGAGAGAAGTACTGAAGCTTTCTTT.